This is a list of T cell receptor beta chains from one sample in a study of blood T cell repertoires in COVID-19. Clones were sequenced by immunoSEQ multiplex PCR, and TCRdb holds only the in-frame ones, with some missing. The table includes approximately 360,000 clones, roughly four fifths detected once. The specimen was PBMCs or T cells enriched from blood (not recorded which). The receptors were gathered from a woman aged 45-59 years who had recovered from COVID-19. Each CDR3 is given with its conserved first and last residue. D genes are given only for firm matches. Clone size appears in some rows only: once, few, many, or a class for an expanded clone.

>TRBJ2-3|TRBV5-1|-|TRBD2
CASTGGADTQYF
TGCGCCAGCACGGGAGGGGCAGATACGCAGTATTTT
>TRBJ1-1|TRBV19|-|-
CASLMGPLRTTEAFF
TGTGCCAGCCTCATGGGGCCGTTGAGGACGACTGAAGCTTTCTTT
>TRBJ1-5|TRBV2|-|-
CASRKLDQPQHF
TGTGCCAGCAGGAAGCTAGATCAGCCCCAGCATTTT
>TRBJ2-3|TRBV19|-|TRBD2
CASSTSGRSPSTDTQYF
TGTGCCAGTAGTACTAGCGGGAGGTCCCCTAGCACAGATACGCAGTATTTT
>TRBJ1-5|TRBV30|-|TRBD1
CAWSPGQDYPQHF
TGTGCCTGGAGCCCCGGACAGGACTATCCCCAGCATTTT
>TRBJ1-6|TRBV5-1|-|-
CASSFGSGQNSPLHF
TGCGCCAGCAGCTTCGGAAGCGGTCAAAATTCACCCCTCCACTTT
>TRBJ2-1|TRBV7-9|-|TRBD2
CASSLEWGRVGDEQFF
TGTGCCAGCAGCTTAGAATGGGGGAGGGTTGGGGATGAGCAGTTCTTC
>TRBJ2-2|TRBV30|-|TRBD2
CAWSGGGRRTGELFF
TGTGCCTGGAGTGGAGGCGGGAGGAGAACCGGGGAGCTGTTTTTT
>TRBJ1-1|TRBV25-1|-|TRBD1
CASSRDISPGQGKAFF
TGTGCCAGCAGCCGAGATATTTCACCGGGACAGGGGAAAGCTTTCTTT
>TRBJ1-6|TRBV7-8|-|-
CASSLTVDIGSPLHF
TGTGCCAGCAGCTTGACCGTTGACATAGGTTCACCCCTCCACTTT
>TRBJ2-5|TRBV7-9|-|-
CASSLVVKETQYF
TGTGCCAGCAGCTTAGTAGTGAAAGAGACCCAGTACTTC
>TRBJ1-1|TRBV5-6|-|TRBD1
CASSLVWQGANTEAFF
TGTGCCAGCAGCTTGGTATGGCAGGGGGCGAACACTGAAGCTTTCTTT
>TRBJ2-3|TRBV29-1|-|-
CSVEDPGHGSTDTQYF
TGCAGCGTTGAAGACCCCGGACACGGTTCCACAGATACGCAGTATTTT
>TRBJ2-1|TRBV4-2|-|-
CASSQDVLANEQFF
TGTGCCAGCAGCCAAGATGTACTCGCTAATGAGCAGTTCTTC
>TRBJ1-2|TRBV19|-|TRBD1
CASSTHQGTVYGYTF
TGTGCCAGTAGTACACACCAAGGGACAGTCTATGGCTACACCTTC
>TRBJ2-1|TRBV4-2|once|TRBD2
CASSRLSAGGYNEQFF
TGTGCCAGCAGCCGGCTTTCGGCGGGGGGTTACAATGAGCAGTTCTTC
>TRBJ1-2|TRBV6-4|-|TRBD1
CASGGQGSDYGYTF
TGTGCCAGTGGAGGACAGGGATCCGACTATGGCTACACCTTC